This entry features one T cell receptor beta chain sequence. Its antigen is undetermined. It was with 60 Vbeta and 13 Jbeta primers that the PCR ran. TCRdb's copy holds only in-frame clones and misses some; the assay was immunoSEQ multiplex PCR. The sample consists of some 270,000 clones, 92% of them appearing once. The data were obtained in a study of cytomegalovirus exposure and HLA in healthy donors. Study-level information: Genotyping showed 81% of fewer than 500 donors falling in the Caucasian-associated ancestry cluster.

Germline V gene sequence: CDR1 KGHSH, CDR2 LQKENI. The CDR3 has 16 residues. After removal of 1 base from V and 3 bases from J, the junction contained 5 bases not matched to a gene. Points from the study as a whole: Some V segments, including TRBV6-2 and TRBV6-3, were excluded as indistinguishable. Reported findings show TCR beta sequences accurately forecast HLA-A and HLA-B alleles in most subjects. Another analysis was done later, and it associated approximately 15,000 TCR beta sequences with HLA alleles at 0.05 false discovery rate.

Sequenced input: PBMCs. V usage is TRBV18 and J usage is TRBJ2-3, with 9 bases identical to TRBD2. This sequence was found in a girl aged 2 to 10 in good health and CMV-seronegative. CDR3 residues: CASSPQGTSRTDTQYF. DNA of the CDR3: TGTGCCAGCTCACCACAAGGGACTAGCAGAACAGATACGCAGTATTTT.